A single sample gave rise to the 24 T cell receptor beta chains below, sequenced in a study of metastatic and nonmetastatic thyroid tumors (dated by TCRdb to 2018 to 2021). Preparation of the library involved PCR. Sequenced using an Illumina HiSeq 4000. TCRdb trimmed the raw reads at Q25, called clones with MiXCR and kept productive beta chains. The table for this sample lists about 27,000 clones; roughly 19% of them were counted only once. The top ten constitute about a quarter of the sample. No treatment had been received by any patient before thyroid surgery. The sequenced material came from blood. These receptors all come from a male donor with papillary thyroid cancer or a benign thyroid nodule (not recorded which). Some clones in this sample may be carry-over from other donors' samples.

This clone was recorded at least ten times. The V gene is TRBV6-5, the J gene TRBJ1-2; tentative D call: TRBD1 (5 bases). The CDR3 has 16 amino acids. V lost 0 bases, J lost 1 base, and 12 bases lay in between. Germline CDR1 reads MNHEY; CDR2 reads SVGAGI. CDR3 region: CASSYSGGRGNYGYTF. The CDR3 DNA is TGTGCCAGCAGTTACTCGGGAGGGAGGGGTAACTATGGCTACACCTTC.

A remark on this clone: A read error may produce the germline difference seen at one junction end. Here the CDR3 reads CASKRGTSGDTDAQYF. CDR3 sequence (DNA): TGCGCCAGCAAGAGGGGGACTAGCGGGGACACAGATGCGCAGTATTTT. The V call is TRBV5-1, the J call TRBJ2-3; 13 positions agree with TRBD2. The CDR3 has 16 amino acids. The germline CDR1 and CDR2 sequences are SGHRS and YFSETQ.

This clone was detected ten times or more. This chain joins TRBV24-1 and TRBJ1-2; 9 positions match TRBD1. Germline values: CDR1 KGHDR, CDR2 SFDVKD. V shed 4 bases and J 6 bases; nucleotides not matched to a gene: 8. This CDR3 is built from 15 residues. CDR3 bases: TGTGCCACCAGTGACCACCCGGGACAGGGAAATGGCTACACCTTC. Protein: CATSDHPGQGNGYTF.

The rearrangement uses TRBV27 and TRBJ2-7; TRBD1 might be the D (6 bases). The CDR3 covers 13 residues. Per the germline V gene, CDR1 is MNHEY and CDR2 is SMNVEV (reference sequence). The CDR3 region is CFSSPQGTREQYF. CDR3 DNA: TGTTTCAGCAGTCCACAGGGAACGAGGGAGCAGTACTTC.

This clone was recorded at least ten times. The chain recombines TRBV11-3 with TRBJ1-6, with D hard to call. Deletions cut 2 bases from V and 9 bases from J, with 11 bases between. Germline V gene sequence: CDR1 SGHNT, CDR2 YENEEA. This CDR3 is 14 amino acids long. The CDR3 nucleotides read TGTGCCAGCAGCTTAATAGGGCTGGGTTCACCCCTCCACTTT. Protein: CASSLIGLGSPLHF.

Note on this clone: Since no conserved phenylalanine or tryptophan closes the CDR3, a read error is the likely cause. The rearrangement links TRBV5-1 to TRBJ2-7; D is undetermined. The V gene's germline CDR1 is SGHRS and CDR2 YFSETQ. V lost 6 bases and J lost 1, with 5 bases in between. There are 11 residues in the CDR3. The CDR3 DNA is TGCGCCAGCATAGGGTCCTACGAGCAGTACCTC. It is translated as CASIGSYEQYL.

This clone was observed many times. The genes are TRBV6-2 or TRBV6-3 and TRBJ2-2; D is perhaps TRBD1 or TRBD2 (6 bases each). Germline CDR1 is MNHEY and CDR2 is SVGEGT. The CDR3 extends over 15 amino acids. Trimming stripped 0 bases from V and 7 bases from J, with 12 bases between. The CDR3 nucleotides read TGTGCCAGCAGTTACTCGGAGGGGGTGGACGGGGAGCTGTTTTTT. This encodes CASSYSEGVDGELFF.

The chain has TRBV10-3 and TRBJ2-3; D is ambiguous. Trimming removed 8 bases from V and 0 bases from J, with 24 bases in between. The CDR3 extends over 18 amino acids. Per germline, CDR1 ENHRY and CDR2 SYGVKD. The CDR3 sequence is CAISVPPRVLTSTDTQYF. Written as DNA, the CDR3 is TGTGCCATCTCCGTTCCCCCCCGAGTGCTGACTAGCACAGATACGCAGTATTTT.

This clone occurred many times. CDR3 nucleotide sequence: TGTGCCAGCAGACCCGACAGGGCTGGAAACACCATATATTTT. Protein product: CASRPDRAGNTIYF. This chain connects TRBV7-2 to TRBJ1-3; the match to TRBD1 covers 7 bases. The CDR3 sequence is 14 residues long. The trim removed 6 bases at V and 2 bases at J, leaving 4 bases unmatched. CDR1 and CDR2 from the germline V gene are SGHTA and FQGNSA.

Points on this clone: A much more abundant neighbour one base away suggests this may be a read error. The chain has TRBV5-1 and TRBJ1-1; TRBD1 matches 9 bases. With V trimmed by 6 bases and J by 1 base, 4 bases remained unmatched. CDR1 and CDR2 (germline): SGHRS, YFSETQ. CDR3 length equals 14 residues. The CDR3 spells CASIWGQGNTEAFF. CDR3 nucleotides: TGCGCCAGCATCTGGGGACAGGGGAACACTGAAGCTTTCTTT.

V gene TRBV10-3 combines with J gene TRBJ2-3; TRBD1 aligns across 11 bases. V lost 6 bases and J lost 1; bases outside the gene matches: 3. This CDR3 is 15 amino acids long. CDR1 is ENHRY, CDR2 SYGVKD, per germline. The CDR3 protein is CAIREGQGGTDTQYF. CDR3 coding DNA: TGTGCCATCAGGGAGGGACAGGGGGGCACAGATACGCAGTATTTT.

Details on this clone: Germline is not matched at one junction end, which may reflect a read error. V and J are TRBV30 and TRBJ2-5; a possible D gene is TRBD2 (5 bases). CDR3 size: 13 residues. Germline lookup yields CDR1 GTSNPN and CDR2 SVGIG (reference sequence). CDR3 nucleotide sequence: TGTGCCTGGAGTGTAATTTGGGGAGATACCCAGTACTTT. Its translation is CAWSVIWGDTQYF.

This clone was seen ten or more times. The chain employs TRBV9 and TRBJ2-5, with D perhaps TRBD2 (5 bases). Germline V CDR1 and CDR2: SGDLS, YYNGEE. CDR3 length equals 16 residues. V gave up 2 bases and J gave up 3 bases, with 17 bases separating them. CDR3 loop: CASSVSLSGDEETQYF. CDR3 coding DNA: TGTGCCAGCAGCGTGAGTTTGAGCGGTGACGAAGAGACCCAGTACTTC. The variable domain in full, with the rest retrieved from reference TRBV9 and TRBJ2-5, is DSGVTQTPKHLITATGQRVTLRCSPRSGDLSVYWYQQSLDQGLQFLIQYYNGEERAKGNILERFSAQQFPDLHSELNLSSLELGDSALYFCASSVSLSGDEETQYFGPGTRLLVL.

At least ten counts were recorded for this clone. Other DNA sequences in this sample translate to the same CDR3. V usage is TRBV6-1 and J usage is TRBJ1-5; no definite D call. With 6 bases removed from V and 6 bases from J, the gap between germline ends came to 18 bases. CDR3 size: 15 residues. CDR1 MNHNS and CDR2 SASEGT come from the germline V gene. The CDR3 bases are TGTGCCAGCAGCCCACGAGGAGGGTTGGGTCAGCCCCAGCATTTT. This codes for CASSPRGGLGQPQHF.

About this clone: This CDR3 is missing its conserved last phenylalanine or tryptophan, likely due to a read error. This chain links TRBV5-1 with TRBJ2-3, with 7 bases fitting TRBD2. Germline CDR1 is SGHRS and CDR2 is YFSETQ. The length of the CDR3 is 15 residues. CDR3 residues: CASSFSGCRVDKQYV. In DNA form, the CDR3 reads TGCGCCAGCAGCTTTAGCGGGTGTCGGGTAGATAAGCAGTATGTT.

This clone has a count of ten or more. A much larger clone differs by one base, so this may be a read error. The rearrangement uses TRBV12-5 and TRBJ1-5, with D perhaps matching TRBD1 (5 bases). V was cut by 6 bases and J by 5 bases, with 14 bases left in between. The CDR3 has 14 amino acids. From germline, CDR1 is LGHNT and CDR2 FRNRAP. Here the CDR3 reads CASGLGQGDQPQHF. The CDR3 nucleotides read TGTGCTAGTGGCCTCGGCCAGGGCGATCAGCCCCAGCATTTT.

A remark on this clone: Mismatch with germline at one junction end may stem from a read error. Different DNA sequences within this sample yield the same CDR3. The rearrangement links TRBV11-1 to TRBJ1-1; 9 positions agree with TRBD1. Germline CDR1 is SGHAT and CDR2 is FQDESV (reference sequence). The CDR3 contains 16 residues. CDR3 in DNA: TGCGCCAGCAGGCCACGGGGACAGGGCCGCAACACCGAAGCTTTCTTT. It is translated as CASRPRGQGRNTEAFF.

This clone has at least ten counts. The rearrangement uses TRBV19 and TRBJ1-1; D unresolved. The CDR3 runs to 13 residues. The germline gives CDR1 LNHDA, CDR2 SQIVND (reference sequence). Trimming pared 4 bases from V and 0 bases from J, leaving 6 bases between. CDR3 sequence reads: CASSTALNTEAFF. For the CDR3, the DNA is TGTGCCAGTAGTACCGCCCTGAACACTGAAGCTTTCTTT.

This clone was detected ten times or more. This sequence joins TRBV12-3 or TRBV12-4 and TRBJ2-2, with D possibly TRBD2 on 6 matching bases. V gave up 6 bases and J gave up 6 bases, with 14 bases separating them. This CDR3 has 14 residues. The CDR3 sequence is CASRRLEGAGELFF. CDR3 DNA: TGTGCCAGCAGGAGACTAGAAGGCGCCGGGGAGCTGTTTTTT.

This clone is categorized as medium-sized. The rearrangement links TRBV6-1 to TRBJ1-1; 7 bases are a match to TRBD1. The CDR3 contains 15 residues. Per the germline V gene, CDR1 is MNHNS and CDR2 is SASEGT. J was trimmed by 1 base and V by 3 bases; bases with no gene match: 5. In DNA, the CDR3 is TGTGCCAGCAGTGACAGGGGGATGAGGAACACTGAAGCTTTCTTT. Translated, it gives CASSDRGMRNTEAFF.

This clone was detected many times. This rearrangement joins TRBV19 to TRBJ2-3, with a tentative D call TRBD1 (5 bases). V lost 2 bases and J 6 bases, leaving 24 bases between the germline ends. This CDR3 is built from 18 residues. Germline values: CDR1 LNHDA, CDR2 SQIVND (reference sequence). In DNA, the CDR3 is TGTGCCAGTAGTATATGGGGCCCAGGGCCCGGTTCCGATGATACGCAGTATTTT. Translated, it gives CASSIWGPGPGSDDTQYF.

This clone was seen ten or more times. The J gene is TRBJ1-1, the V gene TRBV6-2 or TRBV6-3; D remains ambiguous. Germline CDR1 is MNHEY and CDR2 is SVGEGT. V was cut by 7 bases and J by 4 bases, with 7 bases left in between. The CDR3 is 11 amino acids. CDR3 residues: CASTETTEAFF. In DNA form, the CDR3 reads TGTGCCAGCACCGAAACCACTGAAGCTTTCTTT.

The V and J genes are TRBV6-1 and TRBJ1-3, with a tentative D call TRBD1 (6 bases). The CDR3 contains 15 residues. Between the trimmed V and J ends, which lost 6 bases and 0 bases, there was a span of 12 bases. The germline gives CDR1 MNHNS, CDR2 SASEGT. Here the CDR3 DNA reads TGTGCCAGCAGCCCAGGGGTCTACTCTGGAAACACCATATATTTT. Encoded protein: CASSPGVYSGNTIYF.

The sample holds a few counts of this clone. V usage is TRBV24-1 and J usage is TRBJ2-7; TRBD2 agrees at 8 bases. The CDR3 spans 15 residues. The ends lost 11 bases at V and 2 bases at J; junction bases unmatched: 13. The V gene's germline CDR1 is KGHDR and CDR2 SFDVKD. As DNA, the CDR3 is TGTGCCAGCAGCCCGAGCGGGAGCCCCACCTACGAGCAGTACTTC. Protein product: CASSPSGSPTYEQYF.